This T cell receptor beta chain was documented in a study of blood T cells in healthy people across ages. Points from the study as a whole: Fewer expanded clones and more diversity marked long-lived versus aged donors. Underestimates were what the diversity estimates from one million T cells were considered to be.

Peripheral blood was drawn, around 9.3 milliliters per donor. Total RNA amounts of at least 6 micrograms were extracted per sample. The germline gives CDR1 MNHEY, CDR2 SVGAGI. Trimming at V came to 5 bases and at J to 3 bases, leaving 7 bases not matched to a gene. There are 15 residues in the CDR3. Remarks on this clonotype: Its antigen is not known.

Sample-barcoded 5' priming and a J-beta primer mix drove a second PCR of roughly 6 to 12 cycles. TCRdb independently ran MiXCR on the 5' RACE reads; one entry per CDR3 protein. Among roughly 800,000 distinct CDR3 sequences, roughly 60% were seen once, and the ten largest hold 20% to 25%. Sequenced sample: blood. The rearrangement links TRBV6-5 to TRBJ2-7; 10 positions match TRBD1. The receptor was derived from a man aged 30-40 years in good health. The DNA of the CDR3 is TGTGCCAGCAGTCACGACAGGGGGCGAGACTACGAGCAGTACTTC. This encodes CASSHDRGRDYEQYF.